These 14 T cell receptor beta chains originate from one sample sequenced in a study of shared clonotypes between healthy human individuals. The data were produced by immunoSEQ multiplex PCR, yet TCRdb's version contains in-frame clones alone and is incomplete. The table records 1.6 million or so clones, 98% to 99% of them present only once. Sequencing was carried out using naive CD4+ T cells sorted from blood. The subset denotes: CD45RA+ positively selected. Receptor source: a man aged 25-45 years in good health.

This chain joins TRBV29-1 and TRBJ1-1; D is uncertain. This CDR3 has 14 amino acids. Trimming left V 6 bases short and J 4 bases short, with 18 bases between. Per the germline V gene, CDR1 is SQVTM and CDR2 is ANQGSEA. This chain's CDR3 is CSVIPGPQSTEAFF. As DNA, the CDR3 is TGCAGCGTCATACCCGGGCCACAAAGCACTGAAGCTTTCTTT.

The CDR3 DNA is TGTGCCAGCAGGACCCCGGGGGGCTCCTACGAGCAGTACTTC. Its protein is CASRTPGGSYEQYF. V gene TRBV6-1 combines with J gene TRBJ2-7; the match to TRBD2 covers 7 bases. Unmatched junction bases numbered 5, after V lost 6 bases and J lost 0 bases. Germline-derived CDR1 and CDR2 are MNHNS and SASEGT. The CDR3 has 14 amino acids.

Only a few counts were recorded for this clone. In DNA form, the CDR3 reads TGCGCCAGCAGTGAGAGGAGATTAGCCTTAGAGCAGTTCTTC. Translated: CASSERRLALEQFF. The chain combines TRBV10-1 with TRBJ2-1, with no clear D. The length of the CDR3 is 14 residues. Trimming stripped 2 bases from V and 10 bases from J, with 15 bases between. Germline V gives CDR1 WNHNN, CDR2 SYGVQD (reference sequence).

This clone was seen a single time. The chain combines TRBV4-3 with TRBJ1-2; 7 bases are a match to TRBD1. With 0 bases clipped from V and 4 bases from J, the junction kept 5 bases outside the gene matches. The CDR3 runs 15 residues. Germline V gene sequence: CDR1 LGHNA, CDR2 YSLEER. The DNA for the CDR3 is TGCGCCAGCAGCCAAGATAAAGCAGGGGGCTATGGCTACACCTTC. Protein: CASSQDKAGGYGYTF.

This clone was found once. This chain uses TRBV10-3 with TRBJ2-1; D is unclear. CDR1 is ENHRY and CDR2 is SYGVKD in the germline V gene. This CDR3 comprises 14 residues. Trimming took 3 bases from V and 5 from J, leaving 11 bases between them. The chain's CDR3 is CAISDQNPNNEQFF. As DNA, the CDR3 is TGTGCCATCAGTGACCAAAACCCTAACAATGAGCAGTTCTTC.

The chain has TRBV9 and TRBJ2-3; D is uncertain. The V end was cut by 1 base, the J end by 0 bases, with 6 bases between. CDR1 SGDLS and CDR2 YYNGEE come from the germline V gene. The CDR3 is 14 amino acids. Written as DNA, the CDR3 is TGTGCCAGCAGCGTAACGCCGAGCACAGATACGCAGTATTTT. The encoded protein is CASSVTPSTDTQYF. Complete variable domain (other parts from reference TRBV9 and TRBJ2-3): DSGVTQTPKHLITATGQRVTLRCSPRSGDLSVYWYQQSLDQGLQFLIQYYNGEERAKGNILERFSAQQFPDLHSELNLSSLELGDSALYFCASSVTPSTDTQYFGPGTRLTVL.

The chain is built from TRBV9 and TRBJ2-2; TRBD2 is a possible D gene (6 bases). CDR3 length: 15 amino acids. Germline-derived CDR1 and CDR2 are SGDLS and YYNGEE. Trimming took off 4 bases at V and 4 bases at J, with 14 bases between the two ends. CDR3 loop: CASSLFLGGTGELFF. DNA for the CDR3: TGTGCCAGCAGCCTTTTCCTCGGGGGCACCGGGGAGCTGTTTTTT.

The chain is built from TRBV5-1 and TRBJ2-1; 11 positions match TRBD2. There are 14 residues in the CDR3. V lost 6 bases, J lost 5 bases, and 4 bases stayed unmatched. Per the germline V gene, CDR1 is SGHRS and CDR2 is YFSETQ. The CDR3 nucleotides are TGCGCCAGCATGCCGGGACTAGCGGACAATGAGCAGTTCTTC. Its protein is CASMPGLADNEQFF.

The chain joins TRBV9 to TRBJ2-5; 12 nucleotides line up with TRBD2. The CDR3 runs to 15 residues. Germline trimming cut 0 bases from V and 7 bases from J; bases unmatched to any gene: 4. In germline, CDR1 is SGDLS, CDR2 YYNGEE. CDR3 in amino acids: CASSVETSGRGTQYF. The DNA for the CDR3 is TGTGCCAGCAGCGTAGAGACTAGCGGGAGAGGGACCCAGTACTTC.

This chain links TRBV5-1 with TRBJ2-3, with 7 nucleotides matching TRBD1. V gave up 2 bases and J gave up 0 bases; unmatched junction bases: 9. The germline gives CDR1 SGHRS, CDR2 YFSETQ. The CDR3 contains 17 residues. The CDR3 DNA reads TGCGCCAGCAGCTTCCTTACAGGGGTTATGAGCACAGATACGCAGTATTTT. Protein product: CASSFLTGVMSTDTQYF.

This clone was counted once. DNA for the CDR3: TGTGCCAGCAGCCCGATAGCGGGAGGATCTCGAAATGAGCAGTTCTTC. Translating it yields CASSPIAGGSRNEQFF. The rearrangement joins TRBV7-3 to TRBJ2-1; 10 positions agree with TRBD2. The V and J ends lost 5 bases and 7 bases, in that order; junction bases with no gene match: 11. CDR1 SGHTA and CDR2 FQGTGA come from the germline V gene. This CDR3 spans 16 amino acids.

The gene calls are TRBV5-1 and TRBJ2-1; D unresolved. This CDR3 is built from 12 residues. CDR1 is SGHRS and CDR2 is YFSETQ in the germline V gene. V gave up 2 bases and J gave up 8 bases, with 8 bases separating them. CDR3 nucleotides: TGCGCCAGCAGCTTCGACTGGGATGAGCAGTTCTTC. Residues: CASSFDWDEQFF.

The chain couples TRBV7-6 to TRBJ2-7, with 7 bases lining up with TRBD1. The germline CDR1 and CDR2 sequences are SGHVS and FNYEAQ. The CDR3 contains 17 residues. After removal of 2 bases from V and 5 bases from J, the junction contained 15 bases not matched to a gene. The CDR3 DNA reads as TGTGCCAGCAGCTTACCCGCTCCCCGAACAGGGGACGACGAGCAGTACTTC. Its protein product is CASSLPAPRTGDDEQYF.

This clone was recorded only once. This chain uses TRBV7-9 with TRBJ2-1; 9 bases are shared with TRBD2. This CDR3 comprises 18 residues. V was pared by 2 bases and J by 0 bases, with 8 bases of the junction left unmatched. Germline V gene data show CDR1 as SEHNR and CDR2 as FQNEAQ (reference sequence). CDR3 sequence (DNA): TGTGCCAGCAGCTTAAGACTAGCGGCAGCTAGCTCCTACAATGAGCAGTTCTTC. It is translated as CASSLRLAAASSYNEQFF.